One and the same sample provided the 22 T cell receptor beta chains below, sequenced in a study of blood T cell repertoires in COVID-19. Produced via immunoSEQ multiplex PCR; TCRdb's table is partial and in-frame only. This table has about 170,000 clones, around 81% appearing once. The specimen sequenced was peripheral blood. The origin of the receptors is a man aged 65-85 years with active or convalescent COVID-19.

The chain couples TRBV11-3 to TRBJ2-7; D is possibly TRBD1 (5 bases). The CDR3 has 16 amino acids. Germline V CDR1 and CDR2: SGHNT, YENEEA. V lost 4 bases and J 6 bases, leaving 22 bases between the germline ends. CDR3 bases: TGTGCCAGCAGCTCTCGCCAGGGTTTGGGGCCAGGCGAGCAGTACTTC. Protein: CASSSRQGLGPGEQYF. Together with reference TRBV11-3 and TRBJ2-7, the CDR3 gives the full variable domain: EAGVVQSPRYKIIEKKQPVAFWCNPISGHNTLYWYLQNLGQGPELLIRYENEEAVDDSQLPKDRFSAERLKGVDSTLKIQPAELGDSAVYLCASSSRQGLGPGEQYFGPGTRLTVT.

The chain combines TRBV24-1 with TRBJ2-1; 7 bases match TRBD2. This CDR3 region has 16 residues. In germline, CDR1 is KGHDR, CDR2 SFDVKD. The junction had 12 bases not matched to a gene; V was cut back by 3 bases and J by 8 bases. This CDR3 reads CATSDGSAGELDEQFF. In DNA, the CDR3 is TGTGCCACCAGTGATGGCTCTGCGGGAGAATTGGATGAGCAGTTCTTC.

The chain has TRBV28 and TRBJ1-5, with 9 positions matching TRBD1. V lost 5 bases, J lost 6 bases, and 5 bases stayed unmatched. The V gene's germline CDR1 is MDHEN and CDR2 SYDVKM. The CDR3 contains 14 residues. The CDR3 is CASSPGQGSQPQHF. CDR3 nucleotides: TGTGCCAGCAGTCCGGGACAGGGCAGTCAGCCCCAGCATTTT.

The CDR3 DNA follows: TGTGCCAGCAGTTACTCGAGGACAGGTCCCTACGAGCAGTACTTC. This sequence encodes CASSYSRTGPYEQYF. This chain joins TRBV6-5 and TRBJ2-7, with TRBD1 matching 7 bases. Unmatched junction bases numbered 4, after V lost 0 bases and J lost 2 bases. Germline lookup yields CDR1 MNHEY and CDR2 SVGAGI. The CDR3 has 15 amino acids.

The DNA of the CDR3 is TGTGCCAGCACCGGACAGGGACAAGAGACCCAGTACTTC. Amino acids: CASTGQGQETQYF. The rearrangement joins TRBV18 to TRBJ2-5; TRBD1 matches 8 bases. The V and J ends lost 8 bases and 2 bases, in that order; junction bases with no gene match: 4. CDR1 and CDR2 (germline): KGHSH, LQKENI. There are 13 residues in the CDR3.

The rearrangement joins TRBV5-1 to TRBJ2-7; TRBD2 matches 16 bases. CDR1 SGHRS and CDR2 YFSETQ come from the germline V gene. The J segment lost 5 bases and the V segment lost 5 bases, leaving 1 base of the junction unmatched. CDR3 length: 14 amino acids. The CDR3 DNA reads as TGCGCCAGCAGGGGACTAGCGGGAGGGAACGAGCAGTACTTC. Protein sequence: CASRGLAGGNEQYF.

The rearrangement uses TRBV3-1 (or the pseudogene TRBV3-2) and TRBJ2-7; TRBD2 might be the D (6 bases). V lost 4 bases, J lost 4 bases, and 17 bases lay in between. CDR3 length: 15 residues. From germline, CDR1 is LGHDT and CDR2 YNNKEL (reference sequence). The CDR3 is CASSRLGGGTYEQYF. CDR3 nucleotides: TGTGCCAGCAGCCGACTTGGGGGAGGAACTTACGAGCAGTACTTC.

This chain joins TRBV6-2 or TRBV6-3 and TRBJ1-2, with D possibly TRBD1 on 5 matching bases. This CDR3 spans 13 amino acids. Germline CDR1 reads MNHEY; CDR2 reads SVGEGT. Trimming removed 6 bases at V and 6 bases at J, with 14 bases between. This chain's CDR3 is CASSPLGRDGYTF. Written as DNA, the CDR3 is TGTGCCAGCAGCCCCCTGGGCAGGGATGGCTACACCTTC.

This rearrangement joins TRBV18 to TRBJ2-7, with TRBD1 matching over 9 bases. Germline CDR1 reads KGHSH; CDR2 reads LQKENI. Unmatched junction bases numbered 5, after V lost 3 bases and J lost 5 bases. CDR3 size: 14 residues. In nucleotides, the CDR3 is TGTGCCAGCTCACCCGGGACAGGGTCTAACGAGCAGTACTTC. Protein product: CASSPGTGSNEQYF.

This chain links TRBV6-5 with TRBJ1-5; D is perhaps TRBD1 (5 bases). The germline V gene has CDR1 MNHEY and CDR2 SVGAGI. V lost 3 bases and J 9 bases, leaving 15 bases between the germline ends. The CDR3 consists of 14 residues. The CDR3 reads CASSYVGPPGPQHF. The CDR3 DNA follows: TGTGCCAGCAGTTATGTGGGGCCTCCGGGGCCCCAGCATTTT.

The V gene is TRBV2, the J gene TRBJ2-3, with D tentatively TRBD1 (6 bases). This CDR3 is 13 amino acids long. Germline V gene data show CDR1 as SNHLY and CDR2 as FYNNEI. Trimming shortened V by 7 bases and J by 2 bases, and 10 bases separated the two germline ends. Written as DNA, the CDR3 is TGTGCCAGCAACAGGGAGATCACAGATACGCAGTATTTT. This gives the protein CASNREITDTQYF. Full variable domain (rest looked up from reference TRBV2 and TRBJ2-3): EPEVTQTPSHQVTQMGQEVILRCVPISNHLYFYWYRQILGQKVEFLVSFYNNEISEKSEIFDDQFSVERPDGSNFTLKIRSTKLEDSAMYFCASNREITDTQYFGPGTRLTVL.

Here the CDR3 DNA reads TGTGCCAGCATAAGCTCCCCTAGCGTCAATGAGCAGTTCTTC. Amino acids: CASISSPSVNEQFF. V usage is TRBV2 and J usage is TRBJ2-1; D possibly corresponds to TRBD2 (6 bases). This CDR3 spans 14 amino acids. Trimming left V 7 bases short and J 6 bases short, with 16 bases between. From germline, CDR1 is SNHLY and CDR2 FYNNEI.

The V call is TRBV19, the J call TRBJ2-3; TRBD2 matches 7 bases. The CDR3 extends over 14 amino acids. V was clipped by 5 bases and J by 2 bases; unmatched bases: 4. From germline, CDR1 is LNHDA and CDR2 SQIVND (reference sequence). CDR3 in DNA: TGTGCCAGTAGTTCTGGGGGGGACACAGATACGCAGTATTTT. Translation gives CASSSGGDTDTQYF.

The table lists this clone with a few counts. The chain uses TRBV18 and TRBJ1-2, with TRBD1 matching over 8 bases. J was trimmed by 3 bases and V by 3 bases; bases with no gene match: 6. This CDR3 is 15 amino acids long. Germline CDR1 KGHSH, CDR2 LQKENI. The CDR3 DNA follows: TGTGCCAGCTCACCTACAGGGGGAGAAGACTATGGCTACACCTTC. Translating it yields CASSPTGGEDYGYTF. The whole variable domain, remainder taken from reference TRBV18 and TRBJ1-2, is NAGVMQNPRHLVRRRGQEARLRCSPMKGHSHVYWYRQLPEEGLKFMVYLQKENIIDESGMPKERFSAEFPKEGPSILRIQQVVRGDSAAYFCASSPTGGEDYGYTFGSGTRLTVV.

This chain links TRBV5-1 with TRBJ2-5, with 7 bases lining up with TRBD1. The CDR3 length is 14 residues. Germline values: CDR1 SGHRS, CDR2 YFSETQ. V trimming: 5 bases; J trimming: 4 bases; junction bases outside the gene matches: 8. CDR3 sequence reads: CASRSGQTAETQYF. CDR3 in DNA: TGCGCCAGCAGGTCGGGACAGACCGCAGAGACCCAGTACTTC.

J is TRBJ2-1 and V is TRBV30; D is ambiguous. V shed 5 bases and J shed 5 bases, with 13 bases lying between them. The CDR3 totals 13 residues. Looked up from germline, CDR1 is GTSNPN and CDR2 is SVGIG (reference sequence). The CDR3 is CAWGRRLDNEQFF. As DNA, the CDR3 is TGTGCCTGGGGACGTAGGCTAGACAATGAGCAGTTCTTC.

The chain uses TRBV5-1 and TRBJ2-1; TRBD2 matches 9 bases. V dropped 0 bases and J dropped 7; count of bases not matched to a gene: 5. CDR1 and CDR2 (germline): SGHRS, YFSETQ. The CDR3 is 15 amino acids. CDR3 sequence reads: CASSLAAGGPNEQFF. CDR3 nucleotides: TGCGCCAGCAGCTTGGCGGCGGGAGGGCCAAATGAGCAGTTCTTC.

The chain carries TRBV29-1 and TRBJ2-7; 7 bases are shared with TRBD1. Unmatched junction bases numbered 9, after V lost 4 bases and J lost 0 bases. The CDR3 length is 15 residues. Germline loops: CDR1 SQVTM, CDR2 ANQGSEA. The CDR3 reads CSVGGRGQASYEQYF. DNA for the CDR3: TGCAGCGTTGGGGGGCGCGGACAGGCCTCCTACGAGCAGTACTTC.

The chain joins TRBV18 to TRBJ1-5; a weak D match, TRBD1 (5 bases). Germline assignment: CDR1 KGHSH and CDR2 LQKENI. V lost 6 bases and J lost 4, with 16 bases in between. The CDR3 extends over 15 amino acids. The CDR3 sequence is CASSLWDGGNQPQHF. CDR3 coding DNA: TGTGCCAGCTCCCTCTGGGACGGGGGAAATCAGCCCCAGCATTTT.

This clone was counted between two and nine times. J is TRBJ1-2 and V is TRBV9, with 7 bases that match TRBD1. V shed 4 bases, J shed 3 bases, and the junction held 12 bases outside the gene matches. Germline CDR1 and CDR2: SGDLS and YYNGEE. CDR3 length: 16 residues. DNA for the CDR3: TGTGCCAGCAGCACCCTTAATCCAGGGGGTGACTATGGCTACACCTTC. Its protein product is CASSTLNPGGDYGYTF.

The CDR3 DNA reads TGTGCCAGCAGCCCTTTAGCGGGAGGGCCGGGAAATGAGCAGTTCTTC. It encodes CASSPLAGGPGNEQFF. This chain uses TRBV14 with TRBJ2-1; 11 bases map to TRBD2. There are 16 residues in the CDR3. J lost 7 bases, V lost 4 bases, and 9 bases had no gene match. Germline-derived CDR1 and CDR2 are SGHDN and FVKESK.

The genes are TRBV27 and TRBJ1-2; a weak D match, TRBD1 (5 bases). V shed 3 bases and J shed 0 bases, with 8 bases lying between them. This CDR3 is built from 14 residues. CDR1 is MNHEY, CDR2 SMNVEV, per germline (reference sequence). The CDR3 here is CASSLTEANYGYTF. CDR3 sequence (DNA): TGTGCCAGCAGTTTGACAGAGGCTAACTATGGCTACACCTTC.